The rows below give T cell receptor beta chains drawn from one sample of a study of blood T cell repertoires in COVID-19. Method: immunoSEQ multiplex PCR; TCRdb's copy keeps in-frame clones and lacks some. The data contain fewer than 300,000 clones, approximately 91% of them seen just once; the ten biggest clones take up 0.65% to 0.9%. The sample taken for sequencing was peripheral blood. These receptors were taken from a woman in her twenties or thirties with acute or convalescent COVID-19. Each CDR3 is given with its conserved first and last residue. A D gene is named only where the DNA matches it firmly. Size is stated for part of the rows, as once, few or many counts, or as a class when the clone is expanded.

clone_size	v_call	j_call	d_call	cdr3_nt	cdr3_aa
.	TRBV10-3	TRBJ1-1	TRBD1	TGTGCCAGCGGACAGGAGAACACTGAAGCTTTCTTT	CASGQENTEAFF
.	TRBV29-1	TRBJ2-6	TRBD2	TGCAGCGTCGTCGGACTAGCGGGAGGAACTGGGGCCAACGTCCTGACTTTC	CSVVGLAGGTGANVLTF
.	TRBV7-2	TRBJ2-7	TRBD2	TGTGCCAGCAGCTTACTAGCGGGTAGCCCCTACGAGCAGTACTTC	CASSLLAGSPYEQYF
.	TRBV10-1	TRBJ2-5	TRBD2	TGCGCCAGCAGTGAGCCTAGCGGGGGCCAAGAGACCCAGTACTTC	CASSEPSGGQETQYF
.	TRBV7-2	TRBJ2-1	.	TGTGCCAGCAGCTTAGGGGGGGTGACGGGTGAGCAGTTCTTC	CASSLGGVTGEQFF
.	TRBV5-5	TRBJ2-7	TRBD1	TGTGCCAGCAGCTTCTGGACAGGGTACGAGCAGTACTTC	CASSFWTGYEQYF
.	TRBV4-1	TRBJ2-7	.	TGCGCCAGCAGCCAAAACTCTCACGAGCAGTACTTC	CASSQNSHEQYF
.	TRBV19	TRBJ1-4	.	TGTGCCAGTAGTAACCGACAGTTTCCAACTAATGAAAAACTGTTTTTT	CASSNRQFPTNEKLFF
.	TRBV7-2	TRBJ2-1	TRBD2	TGTGCCAGCAGCTTATCTAGCGGGAGCAATGAGCAGTTCTTC	CASSLSSGSNEQFF
.	TRBV3-1/TRBV3-2	TRBJ2-1	.	TGTGCCAGCAGCCAAGAGTCTTCCGGGAGCTCCTACAATGAGCAGTTCTTC	CASSQESSGSSYNEQFF
.	TRBV5-1	TRBJ2-1	TRBD2	TGCGCCAGCAGCCACCTCCTTACTAGCGGGAGTAATGAGCAGTTCTTC	CASSHLLTSGSNEQFF
.	TRBV10-3	TRBJ1-2	.	TGTGCCATCAGTGGGGGGGAGAACTATTACTACACCTTC	CAISGGENYYYTF
.	TRBV4-3	TRBJ2-1	TRBD1	TGCGCCAGCAGCCAAAGTTACAGGGGGTTCTCCTACAATGAGCAGTTCTTC	CASSQSYRGFSYNEQFF
once	TRBV11-2	TRBJ2-2	.	TGTGCCAGCAGCTTAGGAGTTGGCGGGTTCACCGGGGAGCTGTTTTTT	CASSLGVGGFTGELFF
once	TRBV5-8	TRBJ2-6	.	TGTGCCAGCAGCTGGGGGGATTCTGGGGCCAACGTCCTGACTTTC	CASSWGDSGANVLTF
.	TRBV24-1	TRBJ2-5	TRBD1	TGTGCCACCAGTGCTTTGACAGGGACCAAAGAGACCCAGTACTTC	CATSALTGTKETQYF
few	TRBV6-2/TRBV6-3	TRBJ1-1	.	TGTGCCAGCAGTTTGCTGACAGACAACACTGAAGCTTTCTTT	CASSLLTDNTEAFF
.	TRBV9	TRBJ2-1	TRBD2	TGTGCCAGCAGCGCTGTTACTCTAGCGGGGGAGCAGTTCTTC	CASSAVTLAGEQFF
.	TRBV18	TRBJ2-7	TRBD2	TGTGCCAGCTCACCTGGGGGCGTCACTAGCGGGGAGAAGTCGTACTTC	CASSPGGVTSGEKSYF
.	TRBV4-1	TRBJ2-7	TRBD1	TGCGCCAGCAGCACAGAGGGGGCGGGTCCGGACTACGAGCAGTACTTC	CASSTEGAGPDYEQYF
.	TRBV6-5	TRBJ2-3	.	TGTGCCAGCAGTTACAATGCAGGTGGTGTGTCAGATACGCAGTATTTT	CASSYNAGGVSDTQYF
.	TRBV19	TRBJ2-7	.	TGTGCCAGTAATCAGGGTCTACCCTACGAGCAGTACTTC	CASNQGLPYEQYF
.	TRBV20-1	TRBJ2-1	.	TGCAGTGCTAGTCCTTCCCCGGGATCCTACAATGAGCAGTTCTTC	CSASPSPGSYNEQFF
.	TRBV4-3	TRBJ2-7	.	TGCGCCAGCAGCCCGACCATACAGGGCATAAACTCCTACGAGCAGTACTTC	CASSPTIQGINSYEQYF
.	TRBV6-5	TRBJ1-1	.	TGTGCCAGCTTTAACGAGAGGCTGACGGCTTTCTTT	CASFNERLTAFF
.	TRBV10-3	TRBJ2-7	.	TGTGCCATCAGGGACGACAGATCCTACGAGCAGTACTTC	CAIRDDRSYEQYF
.	TRBV25-1	TRBJ1-5	TRBD1	TGTGCCAGTAGCTCCGGGACAGGGAGCCGCACTGGTCAGCCCCAGCATTTT	CASSSGTGSRTGQPQHF
once	TRBV12-3/TRBV12-4	TRBJ2-1	.	TGTGCCAGCAGTCCCATCGGACTACAGCAGTTCTTC	CASSPIGLQQFF
.	TRBV5-4	TRBJ2-1	TRBD2	TGTGCCAGCAGCTTGGAGGTTAGCGGGAGTTACAATGAGCAGTTCTTC	CASSLEVSGSYNEQFF
.	TRBV5-1	TRBJ2-5	TRBD1	TGCGCCAGCAGCTTGGCCCTGGGCAACCAGGGGGCCCAGTACTTC	CASSLALGNQGAQYF
.	TRBV10-3	TRBJ2-7	TRBD2	TGTGCCATCAGGAAAGCGGGAGAGGACTACGAGCAGTACTTC	CAIRKAGEDYEQYF
few	TRBV20-1	TRBJ2-1	.	TGCAGTGCGAAGGCCCGGGATAAGCAGTTCTTC	CSAKARDKQFF
.	TRBV5-4	TRBJ1-1	.	TGTGCCAGCAGCTTACCCTCCAGGGAGAACACTGAAGCTTTCTTT	CASSLPSRENTEAFF
.	TRBV9	TRBJ2-1	.	TGTGCCAGCAGCGCCCGTACTCCTGGCGGGCAGTTCTTC	CASSARTPGGQFF
.	TRBV18	TRBJ2-7	.	TGTGCCAGCTCACCGGAGGACCGCCGCTCCTACGAGCAGTACTTC	CASSPEDRRSYEQYF
once	TRBV6-5	TRBJ1-2	.	TGTGCCAGCAGTTACCTTCAGTCAACTGGCTACACCTTC	CASSYLQSTGYTF
once	TRBV6-2/TRBV6-3	TRBJ2-1	TRBD2	TGTGCCAGTAGCGGGAGGGCGTCCTACAATGAGCAGTTCTTC	CASSGRASYNEQFF
.	TRBV15	TRBJ2-1	TRBD1	TGTGCCACCAGCCGTCCCGGGACAGGGGCCCTATACAATGAGCAGTTCTTC	CATSRPGTGALYNEQFF
.	TRBV7-3	TRBJ2-1	TRBD2	TGTGCCAGCAGCTTTAGACTAGCGGGACACAATGAGCAGTTCTTC	CASSFRLAGHNEQFF
.	TRBV12-3/TRBV12-4	TRBJ2-5	TRBD1	TGTGCCAGCAGGCCCGACAGGGTATGGACCCAGTACTTC	CASRPDRVWTQYF
.	TRBV2	TRBJ1-2	.	TGTGCCAGCCACGACAGAGCTAACTATGGCTACACCTTC	CASHDRANYGYTF
few	TRBV15	TRBJ2-3	.	TGTGCCACCAGCAGAGATCAGAAGATATACCAGTATTTT	CATSRDQKIYQYF
.	TRBV7-7	TRBJ2-5	TRBD2	TGTGCTAGCAGCAATGGACTAGCGGGAGCAGAGACCCAGTACTTC	CASSNGLAGAETQYF
.	TRBV9	TRBJ2-3	TRBD2	TGTGCCAGCAGCCTCGGGACTAGCGGCACAGATACGCAGTATTTT	CASSLGTSGTDTQYF
.	TRBV6-6	TRBJ2-2	.	TGTGCCAGCACAGGAGGGACCGGGGAGCTGTTTTTT	CASTGGTGELFF
.	TRBV11-1	TRBJ2-2	.	TGTGCCAGCAGCTCAAACCCAGGGGTTTCCGGGGAGCTGTTTTTT	CASSSNPGVSGELFF
.	TRBV11-2	TRBJ2-3	.	TGTGCCAGCAGTCGAGGGCCGGGCAGCACAGATACGCAGTATTTT	CASSRGPGSTDTQYF
.	TRBV30	TRBJ2-7	.	TGTGCCTGGAGAACGGTTTACGAGCAGTACTTC	CAWRTVYEQYF